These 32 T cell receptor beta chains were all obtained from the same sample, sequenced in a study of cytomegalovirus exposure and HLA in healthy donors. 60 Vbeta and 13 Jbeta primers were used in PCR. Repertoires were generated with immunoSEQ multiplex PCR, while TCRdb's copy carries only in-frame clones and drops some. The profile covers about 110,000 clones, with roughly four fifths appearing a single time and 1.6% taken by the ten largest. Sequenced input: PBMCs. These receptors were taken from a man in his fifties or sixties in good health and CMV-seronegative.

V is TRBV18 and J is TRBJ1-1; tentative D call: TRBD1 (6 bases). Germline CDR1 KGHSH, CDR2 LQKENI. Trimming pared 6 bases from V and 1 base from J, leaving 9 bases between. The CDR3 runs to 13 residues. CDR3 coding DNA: TGTGCCAGCTCGCCGACAGGGAACACTGAAGCTTTCTTT. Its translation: CASSPTGNTEAFF.

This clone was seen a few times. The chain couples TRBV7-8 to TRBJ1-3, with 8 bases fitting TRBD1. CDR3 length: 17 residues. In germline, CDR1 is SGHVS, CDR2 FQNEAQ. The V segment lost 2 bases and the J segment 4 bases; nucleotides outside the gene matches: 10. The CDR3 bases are TGTGCCAGCAGCTTATTCACCCAGGGGGCACTCGGAAACACCATATATTTT. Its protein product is CASSLFTQGALGNTIYF.

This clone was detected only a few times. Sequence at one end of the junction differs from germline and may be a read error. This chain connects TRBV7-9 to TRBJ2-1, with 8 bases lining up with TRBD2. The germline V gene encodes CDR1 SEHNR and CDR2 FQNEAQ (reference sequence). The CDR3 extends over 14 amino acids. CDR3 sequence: CSSSLGGGYNEQFF. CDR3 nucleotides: TGTTCCAGCAGCTTAGGCGGGGGGTACAATGAGCAGTTCTTC.

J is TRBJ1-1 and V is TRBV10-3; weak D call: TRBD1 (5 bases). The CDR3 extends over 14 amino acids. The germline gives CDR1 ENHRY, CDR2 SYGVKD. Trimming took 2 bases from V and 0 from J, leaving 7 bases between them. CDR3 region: CAISEPGVNTEAFF. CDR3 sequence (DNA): TGTGCCATCAGTGAGCCGGGGGTGAACACTGAAGCTTTCTTT.

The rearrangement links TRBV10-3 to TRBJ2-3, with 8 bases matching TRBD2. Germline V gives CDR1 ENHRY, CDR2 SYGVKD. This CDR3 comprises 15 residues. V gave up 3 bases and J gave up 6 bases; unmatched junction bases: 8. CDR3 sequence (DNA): TGTGCCATCAGTGATAGCGGGGCGGGGGCGGATACGCAGTATTTT. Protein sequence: CAISDSGAGADTQYF.

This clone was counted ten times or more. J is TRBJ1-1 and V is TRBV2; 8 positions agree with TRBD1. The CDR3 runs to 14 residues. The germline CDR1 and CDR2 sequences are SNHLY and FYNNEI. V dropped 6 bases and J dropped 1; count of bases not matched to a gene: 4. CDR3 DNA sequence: TGTGCCAGCAGGAGGACAGGGTGGAACACTGAAGCTTTCTTT. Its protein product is CASRRTGWNTEAFF.

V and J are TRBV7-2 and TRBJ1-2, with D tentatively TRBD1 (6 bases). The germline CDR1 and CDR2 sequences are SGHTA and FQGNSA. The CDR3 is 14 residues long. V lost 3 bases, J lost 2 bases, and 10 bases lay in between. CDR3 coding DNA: TGTGCCAGCAGCTTTACCCAGGGGAACTATGGCTACACCTTC. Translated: CASSFTQGNYGYTF.

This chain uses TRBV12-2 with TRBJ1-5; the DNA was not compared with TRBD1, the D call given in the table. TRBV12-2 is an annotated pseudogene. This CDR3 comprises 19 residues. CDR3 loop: CASRLGPIPRQNSNQPQHF. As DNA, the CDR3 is TGTGCAAGTCGCTTAGGCCCCATCCCCCGACAGAATAGCAATCAGCCCCAGCATTTT.

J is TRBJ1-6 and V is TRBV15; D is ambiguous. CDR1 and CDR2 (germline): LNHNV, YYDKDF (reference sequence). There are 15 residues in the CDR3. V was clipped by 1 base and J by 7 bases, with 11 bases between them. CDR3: CATSRVGSGNSPLHF. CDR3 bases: TGTGCCACCAGCAGAGTAGGCAGCGGAAATTCACCCCTCCACTTT.

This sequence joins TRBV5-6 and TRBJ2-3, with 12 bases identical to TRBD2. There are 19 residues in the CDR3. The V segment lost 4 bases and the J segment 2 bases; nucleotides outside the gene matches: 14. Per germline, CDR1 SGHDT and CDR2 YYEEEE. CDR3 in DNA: TGTGCCAGCAGCCCCGTGACTAGCGGGGGCCATTTATTCACAGATACGCAGTATTTT. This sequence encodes CASSPVTSGGHLFTDTQYF.

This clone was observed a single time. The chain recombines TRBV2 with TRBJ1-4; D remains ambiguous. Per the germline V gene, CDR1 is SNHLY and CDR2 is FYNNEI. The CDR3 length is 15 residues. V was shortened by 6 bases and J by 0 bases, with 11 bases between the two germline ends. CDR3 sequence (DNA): TGTGCCAGCAGGGTGACACCCACAACTAATGAAAAACTGTTTTTT. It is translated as CASRVTPTTNEKLFF.

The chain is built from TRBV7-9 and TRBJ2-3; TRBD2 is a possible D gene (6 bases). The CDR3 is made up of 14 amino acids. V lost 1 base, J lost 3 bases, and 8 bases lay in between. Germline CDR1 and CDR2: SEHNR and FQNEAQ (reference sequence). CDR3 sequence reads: CASSLDAGTDTQYF. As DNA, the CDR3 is TGTGCCAGCAGCTTAGACGCGGGGACAGATACGCAGTATTTT.

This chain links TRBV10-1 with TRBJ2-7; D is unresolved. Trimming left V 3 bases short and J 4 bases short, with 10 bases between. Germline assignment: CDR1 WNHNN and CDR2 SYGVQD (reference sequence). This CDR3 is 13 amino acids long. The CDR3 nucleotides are TGCGCCAGCAGTGATTCCTACGGGTACGAGCAGTACTTC. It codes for CASSDSYGYEQYF.

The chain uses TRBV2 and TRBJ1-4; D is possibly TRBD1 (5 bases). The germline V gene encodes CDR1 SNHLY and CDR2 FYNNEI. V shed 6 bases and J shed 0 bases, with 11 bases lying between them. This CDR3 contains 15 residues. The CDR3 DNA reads TGTGCCAGCAGCCTGACAGACTCAACTAATGAAAAACTGTTTTTT. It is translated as CASSLTDSTNEKLFF.

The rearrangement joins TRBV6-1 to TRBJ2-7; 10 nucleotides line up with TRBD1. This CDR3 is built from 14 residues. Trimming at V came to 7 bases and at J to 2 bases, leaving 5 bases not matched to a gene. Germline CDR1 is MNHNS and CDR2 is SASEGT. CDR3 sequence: CASMRDRGPYEQYF. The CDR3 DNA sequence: TGTGCCAGCATGCGGGACAGGGGTCCCTACGAGCAGTACTTC.

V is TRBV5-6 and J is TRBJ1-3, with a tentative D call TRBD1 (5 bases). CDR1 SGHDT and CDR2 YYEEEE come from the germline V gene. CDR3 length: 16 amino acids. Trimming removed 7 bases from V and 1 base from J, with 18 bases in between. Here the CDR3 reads CASERLGDRSGNTIYF. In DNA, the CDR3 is TGTGCCAGCGAGCGACTGGGTGACAGATCTGGAAACACCATATATTTT. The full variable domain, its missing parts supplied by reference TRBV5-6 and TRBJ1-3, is DAGVTQSPTHLIKTRGQQVTLRCSPKSGHDTVSWYQQALGQGPQFIFQYYEEEERQRGNFPDRFSGHQFPNYSSELNVNALLLGDSALYLCASERLGDRSGNTIYFGEGSWLTVV.

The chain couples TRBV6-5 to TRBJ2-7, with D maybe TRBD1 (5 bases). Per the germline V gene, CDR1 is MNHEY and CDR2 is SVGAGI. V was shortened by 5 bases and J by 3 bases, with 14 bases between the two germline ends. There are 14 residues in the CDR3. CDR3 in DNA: TGTGCCAGCAGTGCAGGGTGGACATACTACGAGCAGTACTTC. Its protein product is CASSAGWTYYEQYF.

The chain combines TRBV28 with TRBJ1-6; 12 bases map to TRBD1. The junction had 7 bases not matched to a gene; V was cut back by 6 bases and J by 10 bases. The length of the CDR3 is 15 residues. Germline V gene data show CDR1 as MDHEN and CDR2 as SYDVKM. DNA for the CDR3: TGTGCCAGCAGCGGGACAGGGGGCGTTGGGTCACCCCTCCACTTT. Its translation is CASSGTGGVGSPLHF.

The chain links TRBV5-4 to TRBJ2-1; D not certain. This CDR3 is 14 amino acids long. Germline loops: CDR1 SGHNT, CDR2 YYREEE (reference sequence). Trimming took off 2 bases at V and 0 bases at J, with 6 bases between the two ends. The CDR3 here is CASSLRLSYNEQFF. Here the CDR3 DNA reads TGTGCCAGCAGCTTAAGACTCTCCTACAATGAGCAGTTCTTC.

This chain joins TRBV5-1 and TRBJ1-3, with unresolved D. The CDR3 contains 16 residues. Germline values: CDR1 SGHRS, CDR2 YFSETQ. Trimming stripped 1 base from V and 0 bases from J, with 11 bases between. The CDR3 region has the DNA TGCGCCAGCAGCTTGCAATCCATAGTCTCTGGAAACACCATATATTTT. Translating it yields CASSLQSIVSGNTIYF. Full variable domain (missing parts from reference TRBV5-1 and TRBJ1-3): KAGVTQTPRYLIKTRGQQVTLSCSPISGHRSVSWYQQTPGQGLQFLFEYFSETQRNKGNFPGRFSGRQFSNSRSEMNVSTLELGDSALYLCASSLQSIVSGNTIYFGEGSWLTVV.

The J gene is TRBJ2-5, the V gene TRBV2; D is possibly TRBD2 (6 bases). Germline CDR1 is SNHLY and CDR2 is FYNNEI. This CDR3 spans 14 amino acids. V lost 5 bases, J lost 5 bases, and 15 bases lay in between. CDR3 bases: TGTGCCAGCAGTTCCGGGACGGGGGAGGAGACCCAGTACTTC. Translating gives CASSSGTGEETQYF.

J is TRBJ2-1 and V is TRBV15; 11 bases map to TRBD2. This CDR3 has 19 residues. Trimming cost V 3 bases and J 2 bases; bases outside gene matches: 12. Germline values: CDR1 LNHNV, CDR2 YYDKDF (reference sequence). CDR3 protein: CATSSRTSGPTPTYNEQFF. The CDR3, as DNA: TGTGCCACCAGCAGTCGGACTAGCGGGCCAACACCGACCTACAATGAGCAGTTCTTC.

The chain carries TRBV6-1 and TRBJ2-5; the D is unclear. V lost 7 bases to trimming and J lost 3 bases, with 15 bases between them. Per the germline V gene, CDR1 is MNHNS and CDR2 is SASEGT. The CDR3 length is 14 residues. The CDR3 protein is CASTFLNREETQYF. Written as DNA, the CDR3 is TGTGCCAGCACTTTCCTGAACCGGGAAGAGACCCAGTACTTC.

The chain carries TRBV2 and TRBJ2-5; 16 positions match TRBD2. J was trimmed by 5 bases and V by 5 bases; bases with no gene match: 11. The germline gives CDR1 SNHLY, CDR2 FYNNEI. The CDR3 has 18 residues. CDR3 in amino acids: CASSLGLAGGAGGETQYF. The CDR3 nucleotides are TGTGCCAGCAGTCTGGGACTAGCGGGGGGGGCCGGGGGTGAGACCCAGTACTTC.

The CDR3 reads CSVDGGEAFF. CDR3 coding DNA: TGCAGCGTTGACGGCGGTGAAGCTTTCTTT. The V and J genes are TRBV29-1 and TRBJ1-1; D is unresolved. Germline CDR1 SQVTM, CDR2 ANQGSEA. The CDR3 extends over 10 amino acids. Trimming pared 3 bases from V and 7 bases from J, leaving 6 bases between.

The CDR3 DNA is TGTGCCAGCAGCCGGGGGGGTTGGGGTAACTATGGCTACACCTTC. This sequence encodes CASSRGGWGNYGYTF. This chain joins TRBV5-4 and TRBJ1-2, with D maybe TRBD1 (5 bases). This CDR3 has 15 amino acids. V was pared by 4 bases and J by 1 base, with 14 bases between. Germline values: CDR1 SGHNT, CDR2 YYREEE (reference sequence).

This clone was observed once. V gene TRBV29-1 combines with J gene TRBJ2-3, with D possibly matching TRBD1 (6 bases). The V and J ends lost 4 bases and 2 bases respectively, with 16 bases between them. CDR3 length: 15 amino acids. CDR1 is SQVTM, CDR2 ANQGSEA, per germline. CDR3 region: CSVVVTGWDTDTQYF. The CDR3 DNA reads TGCAGCGTTGTGGTGACAGGTTGGGACACAGATACGCAGTATTTT.

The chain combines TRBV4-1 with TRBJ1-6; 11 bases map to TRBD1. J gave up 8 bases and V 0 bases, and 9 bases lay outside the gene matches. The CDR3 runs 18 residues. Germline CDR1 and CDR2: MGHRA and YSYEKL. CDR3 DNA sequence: TGCGCCAGCAGCCAAGACCCGGACAGGGGGCGCGTTGATTCACCCCTCCACTTT. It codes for CASSQDPDRGRVDSPLHF.

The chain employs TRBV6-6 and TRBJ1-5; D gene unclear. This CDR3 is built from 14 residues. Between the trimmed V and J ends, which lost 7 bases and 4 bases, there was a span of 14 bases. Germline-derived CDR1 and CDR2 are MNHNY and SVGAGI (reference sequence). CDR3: CASTKGGANQPQHF. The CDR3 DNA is TGTGCCAGCACCAAAGGAGGAGCGAATCAGCCCCAGCATTTT.

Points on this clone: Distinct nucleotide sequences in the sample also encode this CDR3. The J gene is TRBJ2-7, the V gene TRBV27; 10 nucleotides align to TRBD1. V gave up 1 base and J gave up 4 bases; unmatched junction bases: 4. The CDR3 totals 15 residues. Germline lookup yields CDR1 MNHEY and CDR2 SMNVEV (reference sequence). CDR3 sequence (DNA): TGTGCCAGCAGTTTATTGGGACAGGGGAAATACGAGCAGTACGTC. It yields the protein CASSLLGQGKYEQYV.

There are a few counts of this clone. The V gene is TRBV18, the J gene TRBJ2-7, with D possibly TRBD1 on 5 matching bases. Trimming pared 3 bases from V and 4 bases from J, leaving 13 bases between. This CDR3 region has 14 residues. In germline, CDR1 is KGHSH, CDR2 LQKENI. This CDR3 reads CASSPSGKAYEQYV. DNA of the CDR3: TGTGCCAGCTCACCGTCAGGGAAAGCTTACGAGCAGTACGTC.

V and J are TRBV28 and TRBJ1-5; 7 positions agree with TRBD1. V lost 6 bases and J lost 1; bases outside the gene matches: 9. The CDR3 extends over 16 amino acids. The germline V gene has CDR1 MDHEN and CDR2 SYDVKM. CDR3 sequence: CASRESGQISNQPQHF. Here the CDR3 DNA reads TGTGCCAGCAGAGAATCGGGACAGATAAGCAATCAGCCCCAGCATTTT.